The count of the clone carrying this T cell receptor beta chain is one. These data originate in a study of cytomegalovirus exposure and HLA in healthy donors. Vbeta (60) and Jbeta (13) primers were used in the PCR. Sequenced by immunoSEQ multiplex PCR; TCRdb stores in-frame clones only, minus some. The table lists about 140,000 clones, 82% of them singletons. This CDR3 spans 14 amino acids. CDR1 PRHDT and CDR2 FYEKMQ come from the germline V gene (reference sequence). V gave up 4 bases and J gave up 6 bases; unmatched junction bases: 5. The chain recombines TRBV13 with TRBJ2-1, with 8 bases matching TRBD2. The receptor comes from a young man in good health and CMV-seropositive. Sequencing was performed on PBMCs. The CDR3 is CASSSRTSPNEQFF. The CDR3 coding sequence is TGTGCCAGCAGCTCGCGGACTAGCCCCAATGAGCAGTTCTTC. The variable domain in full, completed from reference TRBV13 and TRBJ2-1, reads AAGVIQSPRHLIKEKRETATLKCYPIPRHDTVYWYQQGPGQDPQFLISFYEKMQSDKGSIPDRFSAQQFSDYHSELNMSSLELGDSALYFCASSSRTSPNEQFFGPGTRLTVL.